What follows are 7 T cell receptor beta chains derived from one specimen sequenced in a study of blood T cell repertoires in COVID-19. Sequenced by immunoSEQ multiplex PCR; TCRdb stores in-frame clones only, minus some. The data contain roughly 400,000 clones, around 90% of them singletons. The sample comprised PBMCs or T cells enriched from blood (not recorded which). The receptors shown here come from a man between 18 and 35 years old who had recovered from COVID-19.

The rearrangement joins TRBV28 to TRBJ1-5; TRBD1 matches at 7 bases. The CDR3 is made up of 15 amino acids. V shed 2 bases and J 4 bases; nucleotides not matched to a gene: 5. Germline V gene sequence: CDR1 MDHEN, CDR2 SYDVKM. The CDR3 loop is CASSLPARGNQPQHF. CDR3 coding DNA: TGTGCCAGCAGTTTACCTGCCAGGGGGAATCAGCCCCAGCATTTT. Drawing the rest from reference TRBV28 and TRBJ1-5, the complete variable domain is DVKVTQSSRYLVKRTGEKVFLECVQDMDHENMFWYRQDPGLGLRLIYFSYDVKMKEKGDIPEGYSVSREKKERFSLILESASTNQTSMYLCASSLPARGNQPQHFGDGTRLSIL.

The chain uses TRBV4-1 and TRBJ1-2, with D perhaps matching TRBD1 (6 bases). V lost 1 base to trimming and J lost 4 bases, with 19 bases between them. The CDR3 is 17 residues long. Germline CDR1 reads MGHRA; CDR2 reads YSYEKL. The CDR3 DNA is TGCGCCAGCAGCCAAGGCGGGGCGGGGGGCGCTGGCTATGGCTACACCTTC. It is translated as CASSQGGAGGAGYGYTF.

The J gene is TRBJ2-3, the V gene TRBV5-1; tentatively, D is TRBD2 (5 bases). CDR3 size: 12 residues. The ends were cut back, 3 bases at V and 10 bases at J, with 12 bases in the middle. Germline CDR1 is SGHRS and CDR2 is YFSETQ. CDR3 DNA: TGCGCCAGCAGCTACCCCCGGGGTCCGCAGTATTTT. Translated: CASSYPRGPQYF.

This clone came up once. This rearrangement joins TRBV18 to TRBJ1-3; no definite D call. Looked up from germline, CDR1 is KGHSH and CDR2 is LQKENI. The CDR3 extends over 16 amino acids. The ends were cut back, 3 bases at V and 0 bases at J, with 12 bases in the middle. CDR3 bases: TGTGCCAGCTCACCGATTGAGGCGAGCTCTGGAAACACCATATATTTT. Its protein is CASSPIEASSGNTIYF.

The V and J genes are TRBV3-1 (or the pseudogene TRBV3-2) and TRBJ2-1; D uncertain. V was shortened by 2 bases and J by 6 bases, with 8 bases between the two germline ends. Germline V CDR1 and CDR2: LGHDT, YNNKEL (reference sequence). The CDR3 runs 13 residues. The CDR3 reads CASSQTSVNEQFF. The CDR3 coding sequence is TGTGCCAGCAGCCAAACCAGCGTCAATGAGCAGTTCTTC.

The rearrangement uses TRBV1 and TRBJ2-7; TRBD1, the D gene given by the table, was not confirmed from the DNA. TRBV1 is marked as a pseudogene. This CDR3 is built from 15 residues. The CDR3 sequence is CTSSQGPPSSYEQYF. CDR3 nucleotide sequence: TGCACCAGCAGCCAAGGCCCCCCCAGCTCCTACGAGCAGTACTTC.

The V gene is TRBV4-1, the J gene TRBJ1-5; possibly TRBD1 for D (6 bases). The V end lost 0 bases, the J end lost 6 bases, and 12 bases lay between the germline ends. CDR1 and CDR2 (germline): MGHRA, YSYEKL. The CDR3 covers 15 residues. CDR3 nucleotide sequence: TGCGCCAGCAGCCAAGAAGGGGGTGGGGGTCAGCCCCAGCATTTT. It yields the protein CASSQEGGGGQPQHF.